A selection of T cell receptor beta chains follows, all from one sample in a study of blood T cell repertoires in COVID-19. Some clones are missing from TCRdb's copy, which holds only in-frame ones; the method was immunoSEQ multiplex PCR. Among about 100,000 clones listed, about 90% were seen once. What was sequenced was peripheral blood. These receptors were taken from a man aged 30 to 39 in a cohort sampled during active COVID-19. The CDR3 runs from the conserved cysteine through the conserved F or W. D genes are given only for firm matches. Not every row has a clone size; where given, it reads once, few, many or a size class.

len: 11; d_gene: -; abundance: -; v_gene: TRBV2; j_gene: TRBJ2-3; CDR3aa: CASSDRDTQYF; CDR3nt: TGTGCCAGCAGTGACAGAGATACGCAGTATTTT
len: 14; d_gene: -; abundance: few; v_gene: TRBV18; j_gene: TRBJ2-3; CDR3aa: CASSPLQNTDTQYF; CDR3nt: TGTGCCAGCTCACCACTTCAAAACACAGATACGCAGTATTTT
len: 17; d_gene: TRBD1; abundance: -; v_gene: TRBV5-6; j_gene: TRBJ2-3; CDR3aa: CASSLGGQGIGADTQYF; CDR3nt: TGTGCCAGCAGCTTGGGGGGACAGGGAATTGGCGCAGATACGCAGTATTTT
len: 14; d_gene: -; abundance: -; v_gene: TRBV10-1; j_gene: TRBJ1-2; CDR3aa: CASSESTDWDGYTF; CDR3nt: TGCGCCAGCAGTGAGTCGACAGATTGGGATGGCTACACCTTC
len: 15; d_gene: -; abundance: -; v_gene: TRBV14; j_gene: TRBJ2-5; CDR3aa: CASSQDITAMVAQYF; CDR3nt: TGTGCCAGCAGCCAAGATATTACCGCGATGGTCGCCCAGTACTTC
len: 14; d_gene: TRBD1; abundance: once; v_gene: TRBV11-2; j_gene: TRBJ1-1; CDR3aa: CASSPRQGITEAFF; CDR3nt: TGTGCCAGCAGCCCACGACAGGGAATCACTGAAGCTTTCTTT
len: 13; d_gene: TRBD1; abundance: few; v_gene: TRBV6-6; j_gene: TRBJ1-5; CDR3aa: CASSSTGVQPQHF; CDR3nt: TGTGCCAGCAGCTCGACAGGGGTTCAGCCCCAGCATTTT
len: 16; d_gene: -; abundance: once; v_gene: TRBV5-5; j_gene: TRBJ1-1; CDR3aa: CASSLGPITGYTEAFF; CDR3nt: TGTGCCAGCAGCTTGGGACCTATTACAGGGTACACTGAAGCTTTCTTT
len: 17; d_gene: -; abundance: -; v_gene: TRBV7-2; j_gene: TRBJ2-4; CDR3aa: CASSLSSRGYGKNIQYF; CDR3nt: TGTGCCAGCAGCCTAAGCAGTAGGGGGTATGGCAAAAACATTCAGTACTTC
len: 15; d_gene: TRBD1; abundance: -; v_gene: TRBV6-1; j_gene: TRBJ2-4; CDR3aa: CASSEGQGAYNIQYF; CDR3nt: TGTGCCAGCAGTGAGGGACAGGGGGCATACAACATTCAGTACTTC
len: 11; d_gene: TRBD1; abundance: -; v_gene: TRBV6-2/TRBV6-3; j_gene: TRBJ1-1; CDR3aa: CASNPGQGAFF; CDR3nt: TGTGCCAGCAACCCGGGACAGGGAGCTTTCTTT
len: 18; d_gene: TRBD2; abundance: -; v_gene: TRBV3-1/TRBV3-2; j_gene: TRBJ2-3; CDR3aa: CASSLQGLAGGIADTQYF; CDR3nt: TGTGCCAGCAGCCTCCAAGGACTAGCGGGGGGGATCGCAGATACGCAGTATTTT
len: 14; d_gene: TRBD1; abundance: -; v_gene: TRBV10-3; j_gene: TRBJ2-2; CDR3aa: CAISGQGATGELFF; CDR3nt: TGTGCCATCAGCGGACAGGGGGCGACCGGGGAGCTGTTTTTT
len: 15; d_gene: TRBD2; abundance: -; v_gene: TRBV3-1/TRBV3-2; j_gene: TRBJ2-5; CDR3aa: CASSSLTPGGETQYF; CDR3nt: TGTGCCAGCAGTTCCCTCACCCCGGGGGGAGAGACCCAGTACTTC
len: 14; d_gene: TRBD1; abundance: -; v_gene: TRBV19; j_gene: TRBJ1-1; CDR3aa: CASSIQGENTEAFF; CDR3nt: TGTGCCAGTAGTATACAGGGGGAGAACACTGAAGCTTTCTTT
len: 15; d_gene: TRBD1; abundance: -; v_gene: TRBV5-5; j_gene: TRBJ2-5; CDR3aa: CASSLGQGVGETQYF; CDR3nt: TGTGCCAGCAGCTTGGGCCAGGGGGTAGGGGAGACCCAGTACTTC
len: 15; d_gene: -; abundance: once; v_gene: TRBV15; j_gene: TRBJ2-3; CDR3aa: CATSRTQGLTDTQYF; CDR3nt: TGTGCCACCAGCAGGACTCAGGGCCTCACAGATACGCAGTATTTT
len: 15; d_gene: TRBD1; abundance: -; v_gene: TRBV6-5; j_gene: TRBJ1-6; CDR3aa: CASSQTGTYNSPLHF; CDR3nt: TGTGCCAGCAGTCAGACAGGGACTTATAATTCACCCCTCCACTTT
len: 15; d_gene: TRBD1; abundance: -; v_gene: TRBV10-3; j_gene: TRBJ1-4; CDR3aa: CAISEFGTDHEKLFF; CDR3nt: TGTGCCATCAGTGAATTCGGGACAGATCATGAAAAACTGTTTTTT
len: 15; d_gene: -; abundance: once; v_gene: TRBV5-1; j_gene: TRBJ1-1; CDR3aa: CASSLSLGPVDEAFF; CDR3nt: TGCGCCAGCAGCCTATCGCTGGGCCCCGTGGATGAAGCTTTCTTT
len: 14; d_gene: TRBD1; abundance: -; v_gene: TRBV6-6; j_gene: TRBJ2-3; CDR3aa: CASNLRGTTDTQYF; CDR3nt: TGTGCCAGCAATCTCAGGGGGACCACAGATACGCAGTATTTT
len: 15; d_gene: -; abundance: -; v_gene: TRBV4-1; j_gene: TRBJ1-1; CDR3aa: CASPIRNRENTEAFF; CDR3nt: TGCGCCAGTCCCATTCGAAACAGAGAGAACACTGAAGCTTTCTTT
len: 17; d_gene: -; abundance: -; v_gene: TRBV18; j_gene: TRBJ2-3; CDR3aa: CASSPYDTGSSTDTQYF; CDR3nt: TGTGCCAGCTCACCCTATGATACGGGGTCTAGCACAGATACGCAGTATTTT
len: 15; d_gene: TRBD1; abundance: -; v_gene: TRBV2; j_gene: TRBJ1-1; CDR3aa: CASRLWGTANTEAFF; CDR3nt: TGTGCCAGCAGACTGTGGGGGACAGCGAACACTGAAGCTTTCTTT
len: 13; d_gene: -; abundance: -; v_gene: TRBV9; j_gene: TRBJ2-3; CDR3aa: CASSVAGEDTQYF; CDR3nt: TGTGCCAGCAGCGTAGCGGGGGAAGATACGCAGTATTTT
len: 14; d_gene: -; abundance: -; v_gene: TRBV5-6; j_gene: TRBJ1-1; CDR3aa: CASSLGPGDTEAFF; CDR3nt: TGTGCCAGCAGCTTGGGACCAGGGGACACTGAAGCTTTCTTT
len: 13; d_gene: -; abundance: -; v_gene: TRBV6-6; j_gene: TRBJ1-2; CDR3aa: CASMTESIYGYTF; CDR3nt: TGTGCCAGCATGACAGAGAGCATCTATGGCTACACCTTC
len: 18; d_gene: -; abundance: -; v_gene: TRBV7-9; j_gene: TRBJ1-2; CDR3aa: CASSGRTSFYLANYGYTF; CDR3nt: TGTGCCAGCAGCGGGCGGACAAGCTTTTATTTAGCTAACTATGGCTACACCTTC
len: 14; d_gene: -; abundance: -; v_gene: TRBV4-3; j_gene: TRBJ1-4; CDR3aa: CASSQLRANEKLFF; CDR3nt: TGCGCCAGCAGCCAATTACGGGCTAATGAAAAACTGTTTTTT
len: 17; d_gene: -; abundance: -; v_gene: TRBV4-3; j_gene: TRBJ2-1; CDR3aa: CASSQDFGGLSYNEQFF; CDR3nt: TGCGCCAGCAGCCAAGATTTCGGGGGGCTCTCCTACAATGAGCAGTTCTTC
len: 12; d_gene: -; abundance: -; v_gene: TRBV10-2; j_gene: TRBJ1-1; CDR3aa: CASSDPRTEAFF; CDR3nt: TGCGCCAGCAGTGACCCACGGACTGAAGCTTTCTTT
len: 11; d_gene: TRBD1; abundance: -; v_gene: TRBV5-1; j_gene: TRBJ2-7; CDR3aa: CASSTGTGQDF; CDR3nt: TGCGCCAGCAGCACGGGGACAGGGCAGGACTTC
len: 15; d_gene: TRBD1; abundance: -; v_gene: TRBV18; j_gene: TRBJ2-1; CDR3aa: CASSPAGTVNNEQFF; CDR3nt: TGTGCCAGCTCACCGGCCGGGACAGTCAACAATGAGCAGTTCTTC